The TCR beta chain under discussion was sequenced for a study of OX40 agonist ivuxolimab in advanced cancers. Study-wide background: Patients took ivuxolimab, an agonistic anti-OX40 (CD134) antibody. Each dose-escalation patient presented with hepatocellular carcinoma, melanoma, renal cell or head and neck cancer. Whole-study findings and limits: Determination of antigen specificity was not performed for the expanded peripheral T cells.

Generated by immunoSEQ multiplex PCR, the TCRdb table keeps only in-frame clones and is missing some. This table has 65,000 to 100,000 clones, 75% to 95% appearing once. To note about this clone: No antigen is known for it.

The CDR3 consists of 12 residues. From germline, CDR1 is GTSNPN and CDR2 SVGIG (reference sequence). V lost 4 bases to trimming and J lost 1 base, with 7 bases between them. This sequence was found in an adult with an advanced solid tumor such as melanoma, head and neck, liver or kidney cancer. The sequencing used CD4+ or CD8+ T cells sorted from blood, collected in a trial of the OX40 agonist ivuxolimab. The chain recombines TRBV30 with TRBJ1-2; D unresolved. The DNA of the CDR3 is TGTGCCTGGACAGAAATTAACTATGGCTACACCTTC. Translated: CAWTEINYGYTF.